The 25 T cell receptor beta chains below come from one sample, sequenced in a study of T cells after yellow fever vaccination. TCRdb analysed the 5' RACE reads with MiXCR anew, one entry per CDR3 protein. The sample includes approximately 300,000 distinct CDR3 sequences, around 6.8% of them seen just once. The source material was PBMCs, sampled roughly 47 days after the first yellow fever vaccination. The receptors originated from a man between 18 and 29 years old who received the YFV17D yellow fever vaccine.

This clonotype appeared many times. The chain is built from TRBV12-3 or TRBV12-4 and TRBJ2-1; 7 bases map to TRBD1. The CDR3 extends over 16 amino acids. After removal of 5 bases from V and 1 base from J, the junction contained 8 bases not matched to a gene. The CDR3 loop reads CASSQYRGSSYNEQFF. DNA of the CDR3: TGTGCCAGCAGTCAATACAGGGGAAGTTCCTACAATGAGCAGTTCTTC.

This rearrangement joins TRBV20-1 to TRBJ2-7, with 7 bases aligning to TRBD2. The CDR3 is made up of 16 amino acids. Germline assignment: CDR1 DFQATT and CDR2 SNEGSKA (reference sequence). Trimming cost V 6 bases and J 2 bases; bases outside gene matches: 16. The CDR3 nucleotides are TGCAGTGCCGACCCACTGGGGGGAGGGTCCGCCTACGAGCAGTACTTC. As protein: CSADPLGGGSAYEQYF.

In its sample, this clonotype was seen many times. The chain has TRBV5-1 and TRBJ2-1; D remains ambiguous. This CDR3 contains 15 residues. Germline CDR1 reads SGHRS; CDR2 reads YFSETQ. V was trimmed by 3 bases and J by 0 bases, leaving 10 bases between them. The CDR3 DNA reads as TGCGCCAGCAGCTATCGGATTAGCTCCTACAATGAGCAGTTCTTC. This codes for CASSYRISSYNEQFF.

This clonotype was picked up a small number of times. This sequence joins TRBV12-3 or TRBV12-4 and TRBJ2-2, with D uncertain. CDR3 length: 16 amino acids. Trimming shortened V by 6 bases and J by 0 bases, and 14 bases separated the two germline ends. The CDR3 DNA reads TGTGCCAGCAGCTTGCTGAGGTATGCGAACACCGGGGAGCTGTTTTTT. Encoded protein: CASSLLRYANTGELFF.

This clonotype appeared a few times. The chain couples TRBV7-2 to TRBJ1-5; no reliable D call. CDR3 size: 14 residues. Between the trimmed V and J ends, which lost 2 bases and 5 bases, there was a span of 10 bases. Germline CDR1 SGHTA, CDR2 FQGNSA. The CDR3 sequence: CASSLTEDHQPQHF. The CDR3 DNA reads TGTGCCAGCAGCTTAACGGAAGATCATCAGCCCCAGCATTTT. The full variable domain, in which reference TRBV7-2 and TRBJ1-5 provide the parts outside the CDR3, is GAGVSQSPSNKVTEKGKDVELRCDPISGHTALYWYRQSLGQGLEFLIYFQGNSAPDKSGLPSDRFSAERTGGSVSTLTIQRTQQEDSAVYLCASSLTEDHQPQHFGDGTRLSIL.

This clonotype has a count of ten or more. The chain couples TRBV7-2 to TRBJ2-2; D perhaps matches TRBD2 (6 bases). The CDR3 spans 12 residues. Between the trimmed V and J ends, which lost 5 bases and 13 bases, there was a span of 14 bases. Germline V gene data show CDR1 as SGHTA and CDR2 as FQGNSA. The CDR3 here is CASSPLEGALFF. The CDR3 region has the DNA TGTGCCAGCAGCCCACTGGAGGGCGCGCTGTTTTTT.

The sample holds a few counts of this clonotype. The rearrangement uses TRBV5-1 and TRBJ1-5; 9 nucleotides line up with TRBD1. The CDR3 contains 15 residues. Trimming took 4 bases from V and 3 from J; bases not matched to a gene: 5. Germline CDR1 and CDR2: SGHRS and YFSETQ. The CDR3 protein is CASSRGTGYNQPQHF. The CDR3 DNA is TGCGCCAGCAGCCGCGGGACAGGGTACAATCAGCCCCAGCATTTT. Drawing the rest from reference TRBV5-1 and TRBJ1-5, the complete variable domain is KAGVTQTPRYLIKTRGQQVTLSCSPISGHRSVSWYQQTPGQGLQFLFEYFSETQRNKGNFPGRFSGRQFSNSRSEMNVSTLELGDSALYLCASSRGTGYNQPQHFGDGTRLSIL.

V gene TRBV9 combines with J gene TRBJ2-3; D possibly corresponds to TRBD1 (5 bases). V lost 0 bases and J lost 2, with 13 bases in between. The CDR3 is 16 amino acids. Germline CDR1 and CDR2: SGDLS and YYNGEE. The CDR3 region has the DNA TGTGCCAGCAGCGTAGGGGGCTTGGCGGACACAGATACGCAGTATTTT. Its protein is CASSVGGLADTDTQYF.

The V gene is TRBV7-2, the J gene TRBJ1-4, with a tentative D call TRBD1 (6 bases). V dropped 1 base and J dropped 11 bases, with 20 bases sitting between them. The CDR3 loop spans 16 amino acids. Germline-derived CDR1 and CDR2 are SGHTA and FQGNSA. The CDR3 nucleotides read TGTGCCAGCAGCTTAGGATGGGGGGCCCCCCAGAACAAACTGTTTTTT. Amino acid sequence: CASSLGWGAPQNKLFF.

This clonotype was detected many times. This chain joins TRBV7-2 and TRBJ1-2; 7 bases agree with TRBD1. J lost 7 bases, V lost 5 bases, and 1 base had no gene match. CDR1 and CDR2 from the germline V gene are SGHTA and FQGNSA. CDR3 length: 11 amino acids. This CDR3 reads CASSAGGGYTF. The CDR3 coding sequence is TGTGCCAGCAGCGCAGGGGGTGGCTACACCTTC.

This clonotype was observed at least ten times. The V call is TRBV12-3 or TRBV12-4, the J call TRBJ2-2; 9 bases align to TRBD1. V trimming: 8 bases; J trimming: 2 bases; junction bases outside the gene matches: 3. The length of the CDR3 is 14 residues. The CDR3 DNA reads TGTGCCAGCGGGGGACAGGGTAACACCGGGGAGCTGTTTTTT. This encodes CASGGQGNTGELFF.

The chain combines TRBV4-3 with TRBJ2-3; D gene unclear. V was cut by 0 bases and J by 2 bases, with 3 bases left in between. The CDR3 consists of 13 residues. CDR1 is LGHNA, CDR2 YSLEER, per germline. CDR3 coding DNA: TGCGCCAGCAGCCAAGATGTCACAGATACGCAGTATTTT. This gives the protein CASSQDVTDTQYF.

The sample holds a few counts of this clonotype. J is TRBJ2-1 and V is TRBV12-3 or TRBV12-4; 9 positions match TRBD2. This CDR3 is built from 15 residues. V lost 3 bases, J lost 6 bases, and 6 bases stayed unmatched. CDR3 coding DNA: TGTGCCAGCAGTTTGCCGGGACTAGCAGCCAATGAGCAGTTCTTC. Its translation is CASSLPGLAANEQFF.

In its sample, this clonotype was seen many times. The genes are TRBV7-2 and TRBJ2-7; D uncertain. Trimming pared 7 bases from V and 0 bases from J, leaving 10 bases between. The CDR3 extends over 13 amino acids. Germline V CDR1 and CDR2: SGHTA, FQGNSA. The CDR3 sequence is CASTSHPSYEQYF. CDR3 nucleotide sequence: TGTGCCAGCACCTCCCATCCCTCCTACGAGCAGTACTTC. Filled out from reference TRBV7-2 and TRBJ2-7, the complete variable domain reads GAGVSQSPSNKVTEKGKDVELRCDPISGHTALYWYRQSLGQGLEFLIYFQGNSAPDKSGLPSDRFSAERTGGSVSTLTIQRTQQEDSAVYLCASTSHPSYEQYFGPGTRLTVT.

The CDR3 region is CASSSMDRGYSYTF. The CDR3 nucleotides are TGCGCCAGCAGCTCCATGGACAGGGGATATAGCTACACCTTC. The chain has TRBV5-1 and TRBJ1-2; 9 positions agree with TRBD1. V was clipped by 3 bases and J by 9 bases; unmatched bases: 9. CDR1 and CDR2 (germline): SGHRS, YFSETQ. The CDR3 sequence is 14 residues long.

The V gene is TRBV9, the J gene TRBJ2-2; D is undetermined. The V end lost 0 bases, the J end lost 6 bases, and 9 bases lay between the germline ends. The CDR3 is 14 amino acids. Per germline, CDR1 SGDLS and CDR2 YYNGEE. This CDR3 is CASSVGPPPGELFF. The CDR3 DNA is TGTGCCAGCAGCGTAGGTCCCCCCCCCGGGGAGCTGTTTTTT.

This clonotype was found a few times. The chain recombines TRBV5-1 with TRBJ1-1; the D gene is possibly TRBD1 (5 bases). The V and J ends lost 1 base and 1 base respectively, with 14 bases between them. CDR1 and CDR2 from the germline V gene are SGHRS and YFSETQ. CDR3 length: 16 amino acids. The CDR3 DNA follows: TGCGCCAGCAGCTTGCCCCAACAGGCCGGGAACACTGAAGCTTTCTTT. This codes for CASSLPQQAGNTEAFF.

The rearrangement uses TRBV11-2 and TRBJ2-1, with a tentative D call TRBD1 (6 bases). Trimming left V 2 bases short and J 0 bases short, with 14 bases between. The CDR3 sequence is 17 residues long. CDR1 is SGHAT, CDR2 FQNNGV, per germline. The CDR3, as DNA: TGTGCCAGCAGCTTACTAGCCGGGACAAGCTCCTACAATGAGCAGTTCTTC. Its protein product is CASSLLAGTSSYNEQFF. The full variable domain, rest sourced from reference TRBV11-2 and TRBJ2-1, is EAGVAQSPRYKIIEKRQSVAFWCNPISGHATLYWYQQILGQGPKLLIQFQNNGVVDDSQLPKDRFSAERLKGVDSTLKIQPAKLEDSAVYLCASSLLAGTSSYNEQFFGPGTRLTVL.

This rearrangement joins TRBV18 to TRBJ2-7; D may correspond to TRBD1 or TRBD2 (6 bases each). The CDR3 length is 15 residues. Germline V gene data show CDR1 as KGHSH and CDR2 as LQKENI. V was cut by 3 bases and J by 0 bases, with 12 bases left in between. This chain's CDR3 is CASSPSRGGSYEQYF. CDR3 nucleotide sequence: TGTGCCAGCTCACCCAGCAGGGGAGGCTCCTACGAGCAGTACTTC.

This chain uses TRBV6-1 with TRBJ1-2, with D hard to call. The CDR3 runs to 17 residues. V was pared by 4 bases and J by 4 bases, with 22 bases between. Per the germline V gene, CDR1 is MNHNS and CDR2 is SASEGT. The DNA for the CDR3 is TGTGCCAGCAGTGGAGAGACGAACACCGCGGTCCTCTATGGCTACACCTTC. This sequence encodes CASSGETNTAVLYGYTF.

This clonotype was found a few times. This sequence joins TRBV19 and TRBJ2-7, with D perhaps being TRBD1 or TRBD2 (5 bases each). Germline V gene lookup returns CDR1 LNHDA and CDR2 SQIVND (reference sequence). V was pared by 3 bases and J by 0 bases, with 12 bases between. The CDR3 has 15 residues. CDR3 region: CASSIIGGSSYEQYF. Here the CDR3 DNA reads TGTGCCAGTAGTATTATTGGGGGTTCCTCCTACGAGCAGTACTTC.

The chain couples TRBV15 to TRBJ1-2, with 7 bases fitting TRBD1. CDR3 size: 16 residues. The germline V gene has CDR1 LNHNV and CDR2 YYDKDF (reference sequence). J lost 6 bases, V lost 1 base, and 11 bases had no gene match. The CDR3 reads CATSRAPIDRDHGYTF. CDR3 nucleotide sequence: TGTGCCACCAGCAGAGCCCCCATTGACAGGGACCATGGCTACACCTTC.

Only a few counts were recorded for this clonotype. The V call is TRBV25-1, the J call TRBJ1-2; TRBD1 matches at 7 bases. This CDR3 contains 15 residues. The junction had 19 bases not matched to a gene; V was cut back by 10 bases and J by 8 bases. The germline CDR1 and CDR2 sequences are MGHDK and SYGVNS. The CDR3 protein is CATNDGKGAHGGYTF. Here the CDR3 DNA reads TGTGCCACCAACGACGGGAAGGGGGCCCATGGGGGCTACACCTTC.

The chain carries TRBV29-1 and TRBJ2-3, with D uncertain. The CDR3 runs 15 residues. The germline V and J ends were trimmed by 1 base and 3 bases, with 14 bases remaining between them. Germline CDR1 SQVTM, CDR2 ANQGSEA. The CDR3: CSVEGVAVVTDTQYF. The CDR3 DNA is TGCAGCGTTGAAGGGGTAGCCGTTGTTACAGATACGCAGTATTTT.

The V and J genes are TRBV28 and TRBJ1-1; D gene uncertain. Germline assignment: CDR1 MDHEN and CDR2 SYDVKM. Trimming shortened V by 7 bases and J by 7 bases, and 13 bases separated the two germline ends. CDR3 length: 12 residues. CDR3 in amino acids: CASTGNGFEAFF. In DNA, the CDR3 is TGTGCCAGCACTGGAAACGGGTTTGAAGCTTTCTTT.